The clone carrying this TCR beta chain was observed a handful of times. No antigen is known for it. In the library, individual cDNA molecules carried attached unique molecular identifiers. TCRdb ran MiXCR on the 5' RACE reads and lists one entry per CDR3 protein. The sample carries under 45,000 distinct CDR3 sequences, about 6.8% recorded once. These data come from a study of early T cells in non-severe SARS-CoV-2 infection. Overall study context: Chains stayed unpaired after sequencing of bulk RNA from unsorted whole blood. Whole-study results and caveats: In VDJdb matching, anti-spike CD8 responses were favored while private and CD4 specificities went missing.

Germline lookup yields CDR1 SNHLY and CDR2 FYNNEI. Trimming cost V 11 bases and J 8 bases, with 22 bases left between them. The CDR3 consists of 14 residues. This rearrangement joins TRBV2 to TRBJ2-1; weak D call: TRBD2 (6 bases). The material sequenced was whole blood, taken at baseline. This TCR was sampled from an adult who was a healthcare worker with PCR-confirmed SARS-CoV-2 infection or an uninfected control (not recorded which). The CDR3 sequence: CAESGTPGRDEQFF. CDR3 nucleotide sequence: TGTGCCGAGTCCGGGACTCCTGGTCGGGATGAGCAGTTCTTC.